One T cell receptor (beta chain) is described in this entry. Antigen unknown. The sample originates from a study of T cell responses to AZD1222 COVID-19 vaccine. General study results and limits: Targets within unmutated variant regions were reportedly found for nearly half of spike-specific TCRs. Only five to seven individuals given AZD1222 were seropositive at baseline. After the peak T cell response, and only then, were repertoires sampled.

The repertoire was sequenced with immunoSEQ multiplex PCR; TCRdb's copy has only in-frame clones and lacks some. The sample consists of 120,000 to 150,000 clones, approximately 88% of them appearing once. This sequence was found in an adult in good health. Material: peripheral blood, obtained on day 0 of AZD1222 vaccination.

CDR3: CASSQGGLAGDYEQYF. CDR3 nucleotides: TGTGCCAGCAGCCAAGGGGGACTAGCGGGGGACTACGAGCAGTACTTC. The gene calls are TRBV3-1 (or the pseudogene TRBV3-2) and TRBJ2-7; 14 positions match TRBD2. Trimming removed 1 base from V and 3 bases from J; junction bases left unmatched: 2. The germline V gene encodes CDR1 LGHDT and CDR2 YNNKEL (reference sequence). The CDR3 totals 16 residues.